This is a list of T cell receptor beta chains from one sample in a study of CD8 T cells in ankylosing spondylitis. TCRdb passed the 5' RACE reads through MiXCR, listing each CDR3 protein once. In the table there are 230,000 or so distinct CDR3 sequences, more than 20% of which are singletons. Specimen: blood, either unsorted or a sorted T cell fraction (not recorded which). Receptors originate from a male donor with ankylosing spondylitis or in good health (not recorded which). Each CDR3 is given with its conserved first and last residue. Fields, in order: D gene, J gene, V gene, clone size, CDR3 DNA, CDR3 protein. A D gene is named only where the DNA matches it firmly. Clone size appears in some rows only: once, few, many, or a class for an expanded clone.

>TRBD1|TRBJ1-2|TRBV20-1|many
TGCAGTGCTAGCGGACAGGGGTACTATGGCTACACCTTC
CSASGQGYYGYTF
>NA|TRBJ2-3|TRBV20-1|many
TGCAGTGCCTCCACTCGAGCAGATACGCAGTATTTT
CSASTRADTQYF
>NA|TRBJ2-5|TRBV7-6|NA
TGTGCCAGCAGCTTAGCCGCGGGGTGGGAGACCCAGTACTTC
CASSLAAGWETQYF
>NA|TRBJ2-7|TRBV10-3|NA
TGTGCCATCAGTGACGGGGCAGGTAGCTCCTACGAGCAGTACTTC
CAISDGAGSSYEQYF
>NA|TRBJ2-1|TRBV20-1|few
TGCAGTGCTAGTCTGGAGATTCCCTCCTACAATGAGCAGTTCTTC
CSASLEIPSYNEQFF
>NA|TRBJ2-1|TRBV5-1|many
TGCGCCAGCAGCTCCGGGACAACCTACAATGAGCAGTTCTTC
CASSSGTTYNEQFF
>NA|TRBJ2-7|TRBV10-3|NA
TGTGCCATCAGTGAAAGGGGGACGGTAAACGAGCATTACTTC
CAISERGTVNEHYF
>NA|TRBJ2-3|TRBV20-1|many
TGCAGTGCTAGAGTCACAGATACGCAGTATTTT
CSARVTDTQYF
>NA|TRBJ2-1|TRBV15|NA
TGTGCCACCAGCAGAGGTCAGGGTTCCAATGAGCAGTTCTTC
CATSRGQGSNEQFF
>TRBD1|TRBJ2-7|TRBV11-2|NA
TGTGCCAGCAGCCCTCTACAGGGGGCGAGGGGCGAGCAGTACTTC
CASSPLQGARGEQYF
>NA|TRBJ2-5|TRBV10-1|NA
TGCGCCAGCAGTGAAGGCGATACCATCCAAGAGACCCAGTACTTC
CASSEGDTIQETQYF
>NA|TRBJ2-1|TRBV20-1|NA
TGCAGTGCTAGAGGGCAGGGGAGGTACAATGAGCAGTTCTTC
CSARGQGRYNEQFF
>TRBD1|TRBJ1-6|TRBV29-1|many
TGCAGCGTCAGACAGGGGGCCTCACCCCTCCACTTT
CSVRQGASPLHF
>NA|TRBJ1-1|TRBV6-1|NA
TGTGCCAGCACCATCAGCTGGAACACTGAAGCTTTCTTT
CASTISWNTEAFF
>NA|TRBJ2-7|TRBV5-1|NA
TGCGCCAGCAGCCCGGGAGACATCTCCTACGAGCAGTACTTC
CASSPGDISYEQYF
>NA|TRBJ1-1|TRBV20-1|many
TGCAGTGCTAGTGGTTCTCCGGGGAGGGTGGCCACTGAAGCTTTCTTT
CSASGSPGRVATEAFF
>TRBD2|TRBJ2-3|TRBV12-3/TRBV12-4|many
TGTGCCAGCAGTTTAGCGAGCGGGGACCAGACAGATACGCAGTATTTT
CASSLASGDQTDTQYF
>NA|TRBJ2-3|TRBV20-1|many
TGCAGTGCTAGAGATAGTAAGGGGGGGACAGATACGCAGTATTTT
CSARDSKGGTDTQYF
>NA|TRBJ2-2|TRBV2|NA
TGTGCCAGCAGCGCCGGGACCCTGGGGACCGGGGAGCTGTTTTTT
CASSAGTLGTGELFF
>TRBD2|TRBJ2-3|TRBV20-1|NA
TGCAGTGCTAGGCTAGCGGGGGAGGATACGCAGTATTTT
CSARLAGEDTQYF